This is a list of T cell receptor beta chains from one sample in a study of OX40 agonist ivuxolimab in advanced cancers. Measured with immunoSEQ multiplex PCR; TCRdb has only the in-frame clones, and not every one. The data hold approximately 13,000 clones, with about four fifths observed a single time. Sample: CD4+ or CD8+ T cells sorted from blood, taken in a trial of the OX40 agonist ivuxolimab. The receptor source for this set is an adult with an advanced solid tumor such as melanoma, head and neck, liver or kidney cancer. CDR3s include the opening cysteine and the closing phenylalanine or tryptophan. The D gene is left open where the match is weak. Size is stated for part of the rows, as once, few or many counts, or as a class when the clone is expanded.

V: TRBV14
D: TRBD1
size: NA
J: TRBJ1-1
CDR3: CASSPGTGHKAFF
DNA: TGTGCCAGCAGCCCCGGGACAGGCCATAAAGCTTTCTTT

V: TRBV5-6
D: TRBD2
size: medium-sized
J: TRBJ2-3
CDR3: CASSFGTSGTDTQYF
DNA: TGTGCCAGCAGCTTCGGGACTAGCGGCACAGATACGCAGTATTTT

V: TRBV6-5
D: NA
size: NA
J: TRBJ2-3
CDR3: CASSHADTQYF
DNA: TGTGCCAGTAGCCACGCAGATACGCAGTATTTT

V: TRBV9
D: NA
size: NA
J: TRBJ2-3
CDR3: CASSVDPGSTSTDTQYF
DNA: TGTGCCAGCAGCGTAGACCCAGGTTCGACTAGCACAGATACGCAGTATTTT

V: TRBV6-9
D: NA
size: NA
J: TRBJ2-7
CDR3: CASSDVTGGGNEQYF
DNA: TGTGCCAGCAGTGACGTAACAGGGGGGGGCAACGAGCAGTACTTC

V: TRBV6-4
D: NA
size: NA
J: TRBJ2-2
CDR3: CASSDSVSGTNTGELFF
DNA: TGTGCCAGCAGTGACTCTGTAAGCGGAACGAACACCGGGGAGCTGTTTTTT

V: TRBV27
D: TRBD1
size: NA
J: TRBJ2-2
CDR3: CASSSTDRGFTGELFF
DNA: TGTGCCAGCAGTTCAACCGACAGGGGGTTCACCGGGGAGCTGTTTTTT

V: TRBV2
D: NA
size: NA
J: TRBJ2-1
CDR3: CASSSYEQFF
DNA: TGTGCCAGCAGTAGCTATGAGCAGTTCTTC

V: TRBV19
D: NA
size: NA
J: TRBJ1-1
CDR3: CASSIEPDTSMNTEAFF
DNA: TGTGCCAGTAGTATAGAACCGGACACCTCGATGAACACTGAAGCTTTCTTT

V: TRBV19
D: NA
size: NA
J: TRBJ1-1
CDR3: CASSTGAEAFF
DNA: TGTGCCAGTAGTACAGGGGCTGAAGCTTTCTTT

V: TRBV5-1
D: NA
size: NA
J: TRBJ2-7
CDR3: CASSLARTEQYF
DNA: TGCGCCAGCAGCTTGGCCCGGACAGAGCAGTACTTC

V: TRBV5-4
D: TRBD2
size: NA
J: TRBJ2-1
CDR3: CASSRVAGPNNEQFF
DNA: TGTGCCAGCAGCCGAGTAGCGGGGCCCAACAATGAGCAGTTCTTC

V: TRBV10-3
D: NA
size: NA
J: TRBJ1-3
CDR3: CAISVGDGNTIYF
DNA: TGTGCCATCAGTGTCGGCGACGGAAACACCATATATTTT

V: TRBV4-2
D: NA
size: NA
J: TRBJ2-5
CDR3: CASSQEVGETQYF
DNA: TGTGCCAGCAGCCAAGAGGTTGGAGAGACCCAGTACTTC

V: TRBV4-2
D: NA
size: few
J: TRBJ1-1
CDR3: CASSGAQNTEAFF
DNA: TGTGCCAGCAGCGGGGCACAGAACACTGAAGCTTTCTTT

V: TRBV27
D: NA
size: NA
J: TRBJ1-5
CDR3: CASSLSGVNQPQHF
DNA: TGTGCCAGCAGTTTGTCAGGGGTCAATCAGCCCCAGCATTTT

V: TRBV6-1
D: NA
size: NA
J: TRBJ2-6
CDR3: CASSDSDSGANVLTF
DNA: TGTGCCAGCAGTGACTCTGACTCTGGGGCCAACGTCCTGACTTTC

V: TRBV6-6
D: TRBD1
size: few
J: TRBJ2-3
CDR3: CASTLNRGGTDTQYF
DNA: TGTGCCAGCACCCTCAACAGGGGGGGCACAGATACGCAGTATTTT

V: TRBV9
D: TRBD1
size: NA
J: TRBJ2-2
CDR3: CASSAGTGATGELFF
DNA: TGTGCCAGCAGCGCCGGGACAGGAGCCACCGGGGAGCTGTTTTTT

V: TRBV7-9
D: TRBD1
size: NA
J: TRBJ2-5
CDR3: CASSLARDSPETQYF
DNA: TGTGCCAGCAGCTTAGCCCGGGACAGTCCAGAGACCCAGTACTTC

V: TRBV9
D: NA
size: NA
J: TRBJ2-3
CDR3: CASSSWGTDTQYF
DNA: TGTGCCAGCAGCTCCTGGGGGACAGATACGCAGTATTTT

V: TRBV25-1
D: NA
size: NA
J: TRBJ2-5
CDR3: CASSTLTRERETQYF
DNA: TGTGCCAGCAGTACCCTTACCCGGGAGCGTGAGACCCAGTACTTC

V: TRBV9
D: TRBD2
size: NA
J: TRBJ2-5
CDR3: CASSPSWGGETQYF
DNA: TGTGCCAGCAGCCCAAGTTGGGGGGGAGAGACCCAGTACTTC

V: TRBV4-2
D: NA
size: NA
J: TRBJ2-1
CDR3: CASSQEGVKGLAQFF
DNA: TGTGCCAGCAGCCAAGAGGGGGTGAAAGGGCTCGCGCAGTTCTTC

V: TRBV5-1
D: NA
size: NA
J: TRBJ1-2
CDR3: CATPSFDDYTF
DNA: TGCGCCACCCCGTCCTTTGATGACTACACCTTC